The T cell receptor (beta chain) under discussion was sequenced for a study of blood T cell repertoires in COVID-19. The wider study: The analysed material was cDNA or gDNA that came from T cells, B-cell-depleted T cells, or PBMCs.

Cohorts were assigned according to the clinical history that participants reported. Assay used: immunoSEQ multiplex PCR; TCRdb lists only in-frame clones, some missing. The top ten hold 10% to 11% of the sample, which has 200,000 to 250,000 clones, 70% to 90% seen once. CDR1 is LNHDA and CDR2 is SQIVND in the germline V gene (reference sequence). V dropped 9 bases and J dropped 0; count of bases not matched to a gene: 20. The CDR3 runs to 19 residues. The rearrangement links TRBV19 to TRBJ1-5; 7 nucleotides line up with TRBD1. The sequenced sample was PBMCs or T cells enriched from blood (not recorded which). This receptor was obtained from a man aged 30 to 45 who had recovered from COVID-19. The CDR3 reads CASQEPKPGQIFSNQPQHF. CDR3 nucleotide sequence: TGTGCCAGCCAAGAACCAAAACCGGGACAGATATTTAGCAATCAGCCCCAGCATTTT.